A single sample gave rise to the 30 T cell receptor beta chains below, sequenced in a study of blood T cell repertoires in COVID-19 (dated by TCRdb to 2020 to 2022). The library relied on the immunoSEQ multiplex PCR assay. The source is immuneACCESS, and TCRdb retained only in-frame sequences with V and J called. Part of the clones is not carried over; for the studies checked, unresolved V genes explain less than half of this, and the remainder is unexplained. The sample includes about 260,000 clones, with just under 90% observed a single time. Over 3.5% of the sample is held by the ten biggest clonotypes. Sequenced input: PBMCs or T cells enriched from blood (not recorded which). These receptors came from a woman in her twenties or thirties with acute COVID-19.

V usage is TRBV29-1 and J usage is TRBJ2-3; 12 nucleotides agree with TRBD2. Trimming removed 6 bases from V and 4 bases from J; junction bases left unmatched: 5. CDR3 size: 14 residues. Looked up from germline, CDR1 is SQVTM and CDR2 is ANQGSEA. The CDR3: CSVPTSGSADTQYF. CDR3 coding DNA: TGCAGCGTGCCGACTAGCGGGAGCGCAGATACGCAGTATTTT.

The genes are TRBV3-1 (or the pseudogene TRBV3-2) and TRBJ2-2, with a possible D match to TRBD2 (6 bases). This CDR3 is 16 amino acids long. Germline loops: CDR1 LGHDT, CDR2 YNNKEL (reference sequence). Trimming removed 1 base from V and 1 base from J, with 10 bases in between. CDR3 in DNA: TGTGCCAGCAGCCAAGGGGTTAGCGGGAACACCGGGGAGCTGTTTTTT. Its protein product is CASSQGVSGNTGELFF.

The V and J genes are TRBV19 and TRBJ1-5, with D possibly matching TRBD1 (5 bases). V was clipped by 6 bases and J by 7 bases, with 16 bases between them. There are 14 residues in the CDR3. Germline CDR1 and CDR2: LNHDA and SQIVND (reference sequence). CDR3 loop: CASSLDGGGQPQHF. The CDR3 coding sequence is TGTGCCAGTAGCCTCGACGGGGGTGGCCAGCCCCAGCATTTT.

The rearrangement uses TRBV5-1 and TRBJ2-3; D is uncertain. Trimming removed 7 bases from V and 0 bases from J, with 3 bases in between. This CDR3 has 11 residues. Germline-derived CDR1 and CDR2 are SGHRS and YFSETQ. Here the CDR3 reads CASHSTDTQYF. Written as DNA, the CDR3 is TGCGCCAGCCATAGCACAGATACGCAGTATTTT.

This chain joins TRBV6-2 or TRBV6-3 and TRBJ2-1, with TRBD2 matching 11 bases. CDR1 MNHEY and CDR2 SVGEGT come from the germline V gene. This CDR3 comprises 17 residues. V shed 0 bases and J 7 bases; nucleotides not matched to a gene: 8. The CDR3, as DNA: TGTGCCAGCAGTTACTCGCCGACTAGCGGGGCATCAAATGAGCAGTTCTTC. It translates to CASSYSPTSGASNEQFF.

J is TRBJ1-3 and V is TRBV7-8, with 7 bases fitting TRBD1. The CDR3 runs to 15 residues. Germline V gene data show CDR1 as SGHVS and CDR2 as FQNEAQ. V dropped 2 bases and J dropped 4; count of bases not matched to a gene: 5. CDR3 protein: CASSLTTGTGNTIYF. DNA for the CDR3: TGTGCCAGCAGCTTAACGACAGGGACCGGAAACACCATATATTTT.

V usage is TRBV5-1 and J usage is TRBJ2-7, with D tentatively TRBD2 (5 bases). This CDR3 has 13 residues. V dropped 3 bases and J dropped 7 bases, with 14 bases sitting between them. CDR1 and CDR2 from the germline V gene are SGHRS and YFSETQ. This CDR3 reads CASSWELTGEQYF. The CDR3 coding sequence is TGCGCCAGCAGCTGGGAGCTCACGGGGGAGCAGTACTTC.

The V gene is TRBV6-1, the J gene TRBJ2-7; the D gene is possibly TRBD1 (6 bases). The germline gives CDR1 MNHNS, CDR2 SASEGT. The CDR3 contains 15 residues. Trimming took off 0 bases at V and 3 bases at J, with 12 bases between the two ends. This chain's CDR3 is CASSEALQGGYEQYF. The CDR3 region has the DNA TGTGCCAGCAGTGAAGCGTTACAGGGTGGCTACGAGCAGTACTTC.

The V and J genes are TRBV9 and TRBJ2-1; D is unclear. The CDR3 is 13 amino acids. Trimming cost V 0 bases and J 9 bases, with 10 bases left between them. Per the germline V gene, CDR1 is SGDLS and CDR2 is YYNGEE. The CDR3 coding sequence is TGTGCCAGCAGCGTAGAGTGGAGCAGTGAGCAGTTCTTC. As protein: CASSVEWSSEQFF.

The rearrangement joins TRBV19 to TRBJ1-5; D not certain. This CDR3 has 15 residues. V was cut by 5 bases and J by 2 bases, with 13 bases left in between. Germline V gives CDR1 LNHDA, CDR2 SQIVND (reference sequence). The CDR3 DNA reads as TGTGCCAGTAGTCCCGGAGCTCCAGGCAATCAGCCCCAGCATTTT. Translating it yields CASSPGAPGNQPQHF.

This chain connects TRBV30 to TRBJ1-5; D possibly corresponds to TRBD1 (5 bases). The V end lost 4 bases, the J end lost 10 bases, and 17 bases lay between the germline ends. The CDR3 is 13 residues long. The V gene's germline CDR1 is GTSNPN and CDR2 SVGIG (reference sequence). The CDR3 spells CAWNYALGQPQHF. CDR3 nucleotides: TGTGCCTGGAACTACGCCCTGGGGCAACCCCAGCATTTT.

The DNA of the CDR3 is TGTGCCAGCAGACAGGGGAACACCGGGGAGCTGTTTTTT. This codes for CASRQGNTGELFF. This chain connects TRBV27 to TRBJ2-2; D is perhaps TRBD1 (6 bases). Looked up from germline, CDR1 is MNHEY and CDR2 is SMNVEV (reference sequence). CDR3 size: 13 residues. The germline V and J ends were trimmed by 6 bases and 1 base, with 6 bases remaining between them.

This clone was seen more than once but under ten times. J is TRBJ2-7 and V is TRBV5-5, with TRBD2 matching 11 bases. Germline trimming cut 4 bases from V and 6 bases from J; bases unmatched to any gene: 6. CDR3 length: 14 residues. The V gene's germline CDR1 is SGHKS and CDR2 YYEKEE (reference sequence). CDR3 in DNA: TGTGCCAGCAGCGAACTAGCGGGAGTACCCGAGCAGTACTTC. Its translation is CASSELAGVPEQYF.

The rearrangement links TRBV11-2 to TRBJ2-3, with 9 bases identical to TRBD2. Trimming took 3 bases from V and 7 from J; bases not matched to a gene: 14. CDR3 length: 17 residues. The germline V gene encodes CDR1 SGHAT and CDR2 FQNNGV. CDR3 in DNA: TGTGCCAGCAGCTTTGATCCTCTAGCGGGAATTGGGAATACGCAGTATTTT. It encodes CASSFDPLAGIGNTQYF.

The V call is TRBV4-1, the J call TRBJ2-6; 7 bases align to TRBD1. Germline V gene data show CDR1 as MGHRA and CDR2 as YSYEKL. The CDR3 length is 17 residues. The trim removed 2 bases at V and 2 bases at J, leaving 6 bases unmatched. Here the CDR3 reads CASSQPWTGPGANVLTF. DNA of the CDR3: TGCGCCAGCAGCCAACCATGGACAGGACCTGGGGCCAACGTCCTGACTTTC.

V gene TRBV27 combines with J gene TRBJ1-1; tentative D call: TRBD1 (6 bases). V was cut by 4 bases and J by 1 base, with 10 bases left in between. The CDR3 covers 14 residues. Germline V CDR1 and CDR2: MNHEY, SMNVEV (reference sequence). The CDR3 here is CASSSQDRNTEAFF. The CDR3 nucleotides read TGTGCCAGCAGTTCTCAGGACAGGAACACTGAAGCTTTCTTT.

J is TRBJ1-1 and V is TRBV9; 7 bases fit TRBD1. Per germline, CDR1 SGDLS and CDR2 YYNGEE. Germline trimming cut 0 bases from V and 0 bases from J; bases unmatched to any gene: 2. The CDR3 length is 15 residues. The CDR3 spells CASSVGGTVNTEAFF. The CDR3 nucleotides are TGTGCCAGCAGCGTAGGGGGGACAGTGAACACTGAAGCTTTCTTT.

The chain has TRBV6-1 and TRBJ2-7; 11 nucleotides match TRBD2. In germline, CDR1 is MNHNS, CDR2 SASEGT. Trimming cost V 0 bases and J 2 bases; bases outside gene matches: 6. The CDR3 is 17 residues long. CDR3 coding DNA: TGTGCCAGCAGTGAAGCGGTTATAGCGGGAGGGCCCTACGAGCAGTACTTC. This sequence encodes CASSEAVIAGGPYEQYF.

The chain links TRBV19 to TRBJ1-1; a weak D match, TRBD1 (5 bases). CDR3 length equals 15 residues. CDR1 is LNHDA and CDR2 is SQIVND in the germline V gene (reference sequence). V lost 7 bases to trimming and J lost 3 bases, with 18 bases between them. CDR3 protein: CASNLRSGGYTEAFF. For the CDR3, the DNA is TGTGCCAGTAACTTGAGGAGCGGGGGTTACACTGAAGCTTTCTTT.

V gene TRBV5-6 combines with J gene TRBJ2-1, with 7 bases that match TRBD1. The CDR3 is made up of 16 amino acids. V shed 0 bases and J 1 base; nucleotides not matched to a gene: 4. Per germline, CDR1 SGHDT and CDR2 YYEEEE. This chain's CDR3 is CASSLVTGESYNEQFF. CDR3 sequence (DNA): TGTGCCAGCAGCTTGGTAACAGGGGAATCCTACAATGAGCAGTTCTTC.

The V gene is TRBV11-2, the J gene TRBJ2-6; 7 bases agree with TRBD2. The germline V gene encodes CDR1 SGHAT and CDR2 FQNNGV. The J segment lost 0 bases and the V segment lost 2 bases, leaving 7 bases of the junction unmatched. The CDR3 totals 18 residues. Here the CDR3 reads CASSLWHRLASGANVLTF. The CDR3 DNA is TGTGCCAGCAGCTTATGGCACAGACTAGCCTCTGGGGCCAACGTCCTGACTTTC.

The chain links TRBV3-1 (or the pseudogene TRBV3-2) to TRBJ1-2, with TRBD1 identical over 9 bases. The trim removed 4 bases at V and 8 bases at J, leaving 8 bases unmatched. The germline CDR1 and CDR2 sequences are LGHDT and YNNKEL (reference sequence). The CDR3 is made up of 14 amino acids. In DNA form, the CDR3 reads TGTGCCAGCAGCCGGACGACAGGGGGGGAGGGCTACACCTTC. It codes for CASSRTTGGEGYTF.

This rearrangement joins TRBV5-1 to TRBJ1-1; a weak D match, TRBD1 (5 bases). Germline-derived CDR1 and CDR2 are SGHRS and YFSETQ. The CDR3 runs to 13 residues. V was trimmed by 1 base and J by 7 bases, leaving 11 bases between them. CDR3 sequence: CASSLSGIGEAFF. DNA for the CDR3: TGCGCCAGCAGCTTGTCAGGGATCGGTGAAGCTTTCTTT.

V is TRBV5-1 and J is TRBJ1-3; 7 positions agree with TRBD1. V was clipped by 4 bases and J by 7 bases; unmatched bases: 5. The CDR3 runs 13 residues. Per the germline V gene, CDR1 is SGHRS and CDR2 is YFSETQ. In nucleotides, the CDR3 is TGCGCCAGCAGCCTGGAGGACAGGAACACCATATATTTT. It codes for CASSLEDRNTIYF.

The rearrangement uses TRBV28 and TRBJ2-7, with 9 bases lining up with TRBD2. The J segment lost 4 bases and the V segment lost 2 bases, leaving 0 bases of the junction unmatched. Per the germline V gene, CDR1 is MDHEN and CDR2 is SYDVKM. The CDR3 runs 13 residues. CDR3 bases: TGTGCCAGCAGTTTACTAGCGGGGTACGAGCAGTACTTC. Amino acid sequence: CASSLLAGYEQYF.

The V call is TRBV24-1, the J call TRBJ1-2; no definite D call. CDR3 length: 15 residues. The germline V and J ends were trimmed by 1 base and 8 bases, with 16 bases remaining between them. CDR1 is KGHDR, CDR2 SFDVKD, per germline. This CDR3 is CATSDFSGEIGGYTF. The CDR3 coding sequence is TGTGCCACCAGTGATTTTTCCGGGGAGATCGGCGGCTACACCTTC.

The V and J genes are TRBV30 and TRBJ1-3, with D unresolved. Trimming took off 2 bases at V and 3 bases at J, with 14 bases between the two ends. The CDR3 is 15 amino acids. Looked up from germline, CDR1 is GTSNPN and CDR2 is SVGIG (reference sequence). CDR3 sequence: CAWSPSGNGGNTIYF. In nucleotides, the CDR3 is TGTGCCTGGAGTCCATCAGGAAACGGTGGAAACACCATATATTTT.

The CDR3 DNA follows: TGTGCCAGCAGCCCTGGGCTGGTATTGTCCTACGAGCAGTACTTC. Translated, it gives CASSPGLVLSYEQYF. The chain carries TRBV7-2 and TRBJ2-7, with D unclear. The V and J ends lost 5 bases and 1 base respectively, with 15 bases between them. Germline V lookup: CDR1 SGHTA, CDR2 FQGNSA. This CDR3 region has 15 residues. Drawing the rest from reference TRBV7-2 and TRBJ2-7, the complete variable domain is GAGVSQSPSNKVTEKGKDVELRCDPISGHTALYWYRQSLGQGLEFLIYFQGNSAPDKSGLPSDRFSAERTGGSVSTLTIQRTQQEDSAVYLCASSPGLVLSYEQYFGPGTRLTVT.

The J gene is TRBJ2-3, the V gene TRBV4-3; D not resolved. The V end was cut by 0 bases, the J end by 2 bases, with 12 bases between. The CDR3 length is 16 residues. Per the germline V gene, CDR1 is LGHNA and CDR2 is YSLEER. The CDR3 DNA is TGCGCCAGCAGCCAAGATAGAAGAGGATACACAGATACGCAGTATTTT. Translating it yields CASSQDRRGYTDTQYF.

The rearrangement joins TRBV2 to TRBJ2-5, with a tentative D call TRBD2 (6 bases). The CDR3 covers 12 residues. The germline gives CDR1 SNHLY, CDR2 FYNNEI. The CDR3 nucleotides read TGTGCTGATGCAGCTAGCGAAGAGACCCAGTACTTC. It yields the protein CADAASEETQYF.